Detailed here is one T cell receptor beta chain. Original analysis: Researchers report that nucleated cell counts were estimated from reference gene primer amplification. Data came from immunoSEQ multiplex PCR; TCRdb stores just in-frame clones and leaves some out. V and J calls plus clone size are reproduced from that table; the DNA served to infer D and trimming. This table holds about 180,000 clones, about 86% found once. These data are taken from a study of blood T cell repertoires in COVID-19. For the study at large: Spain, Italy and the United States supplied samples that represented acute and convalescent COVID-19. T cells, B-cell-depleted T cells, or PBMCs provided the cDNA or gDNA that served as material.

Per germline, CDR1 LNHDA and CDR2 SQIVND (reference sequence). The CDR3 spans 12 residues. The V and J ends lost 5 bases and 2 bases respectively, with 6 bases between them. The chain recombines TRBV19 with TRBJ1-2, with D unresolved. The sequence came from a man between 65 and 85 years old with active or convalescent COVID-19. Sequenced sample: peripheral blood. Here the CDR3 reads CASSPQNYGYTF. For the CDR3, the DNA is TGTGCCAGTAGTCCCCAAAACTATGGCTACACCTTC.